The 17 T cell receptor beta chains below all came from one sample that was sequenced in a study of T cells in Graves' hyperthyroidism and ophthalmopathy. Amplification yielded TCR beta CDR3 regions, with RNA transcripts as the source. RT-PCR in the first round (using the HTBI primer set) targeted the TCR CDR3. MiXCR, run by TCRdb on the multiplex PCR reads, gives a single entry per CDR3 protein. The sample gives approximately 690,000 distinct CDR3 sequences, about 14% of which show up once; approximately 13% is in the top ten. Sequencing was carried out using blood. Every receptor here comes from a woman in her forties or fifties with Graves' ophthalmopathy.

In its sample, this clonotype was seen many times. The V call is TRBV11-2, the J call TRBJ2-5; possible D gene TRBD2, 6 bases. The CDR3 extends over 15 amino acids. Germline V gene data show CDR1 as SGHAT and CDR2 as FQNNGV. The V gene lost 2 bases and the J gene lost 5 bases, with 15 bases spanning the gap. CDR3 DNA: TGTGCCAGCAGCTTACGCGGCGGGATTGGGGAGACCCAGTACTTC. Amino acid sequence: CASSLRGGIGETQYF.

The sample holds many counts of this clonotype. This sequence joins TRBV6-2 or TRBV6-3 and TRBJ1-2; 7 nucleotides agree with TRBD1. CDR1 is MNHEY, CDR2 SVGEGT, per germline. There are 19 residues in the CDR3. V was clipped by 6 bases and J by 2 bases; unmatched bases: 21. The CDR3 coding sequence is TGTGCCAGCAGAGTTACTTCCGGACAGGCGAAACCCCCGAACTATGGCTACACCTTC. Amino acid sequence: CASRVTSGQAKPPNYGYTF.

In this sample, this clonotype turned up many times. This sequence joins TRBV28 and TRBJ2-7; 9 bases align to TRBD2. This CDR3 is 14 amino acids long. Germline values: CDR1 MDHEN, CDR2 SYDVKM. Germline trimming cut 6 bases from V and 1 base from J; bases unmatched to any gene: 4. CDR3 sequence: CASRKLAGSYEQYF. CDR3 coding DNA: TGTGCCAGCAGAAAACTAGCGGGTTCCTACGAGCAGTACTTC.

The chain recombines TRBV6-4 with TRBJ2-1; 7 positions agree with TRBD1. CDR3 length: 15 residues. CDR1 MRHNA and CDR2 SNTAGT come from the germline V gene. The ends lost 0 bases at V and 8 bases at J; junction bases unmatched: 7. In nucleotides, the CDR3 is TGTGCCAGCAGTGACTCTCCCCAGGGGGTCCATGAGCAGTTCTTC. Amino acids: CASSDSPQGVHEQFF.

Many counts were recorded for this clonotype. The V call is TRBV2, the J call TRBJ1-4, with D possibly matching TRBD1 (6 bases). V was cut by 6 bases and J by 2 bases, with 10 bases left in between. This CDR3 is built from 14 residues. In germline, CDR1 is SNHLY, CDR2 FYNNEI. The CDR3 nucleotides read TGTGCCAGCAGACAGGGTTCTACTAATGAAAAACTGTTTTTT. This codes for CASRQGSTNEKLFF.

There are many counts of this clonotype. J is TRBJ2-7 and V is TRBV3-1; 14 bases agree with TRBD2. After removal of 1 base from V and 4 bases from J, the junction contained 6 bases not matched to a gene. CDR3 length equals 17 residues. Germline V lookup: CDR1 LGHDT, CDR2 YNNKEL (reference sequence). The DNA for the CDR3 is TGTGCCAGCAGCCAAGGTGGGACTAGCGGGAGTATTTACGAGCAGTACTTC. Its protein is CASSQGGTSGSIYEQYF.

The V gene is TRBV19, the J gene TRBJ1-2; a possible D gene is TRBD1 (6 bases). Germline V gene data show CDR1 as LNHDA and CDR2 as SQIVND (reference sequence). CDR3 length: 15 residues. The V and J ends lost 3 bases and 6 bases respectively, with 17 bases between them. DNA for the CDR3: TGTGCCAGTAGTATTTCGGGGGCCAGAGCGAATGGCTACACCTTC. This sequence encodes CASSISGARANGYTF.

This clonotype was found a few times. J is TRBJ1-5 and V is TRBV19; D is undetermined. Germline CDR1 LNHDA, CDR2 SQIVND (reference sequence). The V end was cut by 9 bases, the J end by 0 bases, with 18 bases between. The CDR3 is made up of 16 amino acids. The CDR3 nucleotides read TGTGCCAGGGGAGAACCATCCCTGGTTAGCAATCAGCCCCAGCATTTT. This codes for CARGEPSLVSNQPQHF.

The sample holds a few counts of this clonotype. The chain has TRBV6-1 and TRBJ1-5; 7 bases align to TRBD1. Germline V lookup: CDR1 MNHNS, CDR2 SASEGT. The CDR3 extends over 16 amino acids. With V trimmed by 4 bases and J by 0 bases, 6 bases remained unmatched. CDR3 sequence: CASSGGTDNSNQPQHF. The CDR3 coding sequence is TGTGCCAGCAGTGGCGGGACAGATAATAGCAATCAGCCCCAGCATTTT.

The chain uses TRBV28 and TRBJ2-5; D might be TRBD2 (5 bases). V was clipped by 8 bases and J by 3 bases, with 25 bases between them. The CDR3 is 17 residues long. CDR1 is MDHEN, CDR2 SYDVKM, per germline. Here the CDR3 reads CASQRLRGFRGEETQYF. The CDR3 coding sequence is TGTGCCAGCCAACGACTCAGAGGATTTCGGGGAGAAGAGACCCAGTACTTC.

This clonotype has a handful of counts. The chain is built from TRBV7-9 and TRBJ2-7; 7 bases are a match to TRBD2. Germline assignment: CDR1 SEHNR and CDR2 FQNEAQ (reference sequence). The CDR3 is 16 residues long. J was trimmed by 1 base and V by 4 bases; bases with no gene match: 10. The CDR3 nucleotides read TGTGCCAGCAGCTCCCTCAGCGGGATAGGGTCCTACGAGCAGTACTTC. Its protein product is CASSSLSGIGSYEQYF.

This clonotype was seen at least ten times. The V and J genes are TRBV6-2 or TRBV6-3 and TRBJ2-7; a weak D match, TRBD2 (6 bases). V dropped 4 bases and J dropped 7 bases, with 11 bases sitting between them. The CDR3 runs 12 residues. CDR1 is MNHEY, CDR2 SVGEGT, per germline. CDR3 protein: CASSSRLEEQYF. DNA for the CDR3: TGTGCCAGCAGTTCAAGACTAGAAGAGCAGTACTTC.

The chain employs TRBV9 and TRBJ2-2; maybe TRBD2 (7 bases). The germline gives CDR1 SGDLS, CDR2 YYNGEE. The CDR3 loop spans 16 amino acids. V gave up 0 bases and J gave up 5 bases, with 14 bases separating them. For the CDR3, the DNA is TGTGCCAGCAGCGTAGCCGGGGGGCCCACGACCGGGGAGCTGTTTTTT. It specifies CASSVAGGPTTGELFF.

This clonotype was counted at least ten times. V is TRBV7-9 and J is TRBJ1-6; 8 nucleotides align to TRBD1. J was trimmed by 9 bases and V by 5 bases; bases with no gene match: 3. CDR3 size: 13 residues. The germline V gene has CDR1 SEHNR and CDR2 FQNEAQ (reference sequence). CDR3 in DNA: TGTGCCAGCAGCGGACAGGGTTTTTCACCCCTCCACTTT. Protein: CASSGQGFSPLHF.

This clonotype was detected many times. The rearrangement links TRBV7-8 to TRBJ2-5; D is undetermined. The CDR3 contains 14 residues. Trimming removed 0 bases from V and 2 bases from J, with 7 bases in between. Per germline, CDR1 SGHVS and CDR2 FQNEAQ. CDR3 sequence (DNA): TGTGCCAGCAGCTTAGCACAGACTCAAGAGACCCAGTACTTC. Translated: CASSLAQTQETQYF.

This clonotype has more than one count but fewer than ten. This chain connects TRBV6-5 to TRBJ2-7; D might be TRBD1 (5 bases). Deletions cut 1 base from V and 6 bases from J, with 16 bases between. The germline gives CDR1 MNHEY, CDR2 SVGAGI. CDR3 length: 15 residues. The CDR3 nucleotides read TGTGCCAGCAGTTACTTCTCTAGGGGTTCCGGCGAGCAGTACTTC. This translates into CASSYFSRGSGEQYF.

This clonotype has ten or more counts. CDR3 region: CASSQLLGNEQFF. The DNA of the CDR3 is TGTGCCAGCAGCCAACTACTGGGGAATGAGCAGTTCTTC. The chain combines TRBV7-8 with TRBJ2-1; D is unresolved. Trimming stripped 5 bases from V and 7 bases from J, with 12 bases between. Germline CDR1 SGHVS, CDR2 FQNEAQ. This CDR3 region has 13 residues.